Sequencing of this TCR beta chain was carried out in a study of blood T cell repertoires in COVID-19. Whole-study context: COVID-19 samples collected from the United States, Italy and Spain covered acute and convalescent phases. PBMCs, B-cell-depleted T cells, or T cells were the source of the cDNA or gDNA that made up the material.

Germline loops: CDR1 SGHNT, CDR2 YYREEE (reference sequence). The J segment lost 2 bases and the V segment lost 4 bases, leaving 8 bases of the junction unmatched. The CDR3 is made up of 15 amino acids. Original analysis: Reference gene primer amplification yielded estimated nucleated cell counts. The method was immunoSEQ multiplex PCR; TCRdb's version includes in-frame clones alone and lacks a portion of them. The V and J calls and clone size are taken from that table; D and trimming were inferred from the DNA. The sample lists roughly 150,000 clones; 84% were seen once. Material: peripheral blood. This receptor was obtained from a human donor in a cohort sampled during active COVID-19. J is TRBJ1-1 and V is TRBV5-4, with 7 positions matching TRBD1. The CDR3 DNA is TGTGCCAGCAGCACTAGGACAGGAGAAAACACTGAAGCTTTCTTT. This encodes CASSTRTGENTEAFF.